The 28 T cell receptor beta chains given below trace back to one sample, sequenced in a study of blood T cell repertoires in COVID-19. Using immunoSEQ multiplex PCR, the repertoire was profiled, and TCRdb retains in-frame clones only, with some absent. The data show 200,000 or so clones, around 84% seen once. Sample: peripheral blood. The origin of the receptors is a human donor in a cohort sampled during active COVID-19.

This rearrangement joins TRBV5-1 to TRBJ2-2; D call uncertain. V was trimmed by 4 bases and J by 6 bases, leaving 7 bases between them. The CDR3 spans 12 residues. Looked up from germline, CDR1 is SGHRS and CDR2 is YFSETQ. The CDR3 nucleotides are TGCGCCAGCAGCACGGAGTCCGGGGAGCTGTTTTTT. Translating it yields CASSTESGELFF.

The J gene is TRBJ2-2, the V gene TRBV27; a possible D gene is TRBD1 (6 bases). The length of the CDR3 is 18 residues. V lost 6 bases and J lost 0, with 20 bases in between. Germline CDR1 and CDR2: MNHEY and SMNVEV (reference sequence). CDR3 in DNA: TGTGCCAGCAGCAGGGGCAACAGGGACCCCGCGAACACCGGGGAGCTGTTTTTT. This sequence encodes CASSRGNRDPANTGELFF.

V gene TRBV6-5 combines with J gene TRBJ2-5; 8 bases are a match to TRBD1. The CDR3 has 15 amino acids. Germline V gives CDR1 MNHEY, CDR2 SVGAGI. The V segment lost 5 bases and the J segment 2 bases; nucleotides outside the gene matches: 7. Here the CDR3 reads CASSPWGTGQETQYF. CDR3 nucleotide sequence: TGTGCCAGCAGTCCATGGGGGACAGGTCAAGAGACCCAGTACTTC.

The table lists this clone with a count of one. This sequence joins TRBV12-3 or TRBV12-4 and TRBJ1-1, with 8 bases fitting TRBD1. CDR3 length: 13 amino acids. V was pared by 5 bases and J by 4 bases, with 3 bases of the junction left unmatched. This CDR3 reads CASSGQGGTEAFF. DNA of the CDR3: TGTGCCAGCAGTGGACAGGGAGGCACTGAAGCTTTCTTT.

The chain joins TRBV28 to TRBJ1-5; 8 bases map to TRBD1. Germline V gene data show CDR1 as MDHEN and CDR2 as SYDVKM. The CDR3 totals 15 residues. The CDR3 spells CVSGTGQSGNQPQHF. CDR3 nucleotide sequence: TGTGTCTCCGGGACAGGACAATCCGGCAATCAGCCCCAGCATTTT. The full variable domain, with the rest looked up from reference TRBV28 and TRBJ1-5, is DVKVTQSSRYLVKRTGEKVFLECVQDMDHENMFWYRQDPGLGLRLIYFSYDVKMKEKGDIPEGYSVSREKKERFSLILESASTNQTSMYLCVSGTGQSGNQPQHFGDGTRLSIL.

The gene calls are TRBV4-1 and TRBJ1-5; TRBD1 might be the D (5 bases). The CDR3 loop spans 15 amino acids. Trimming cost V 1 base and J 9 bases, with 16 bases left between them. Germline CDR1 and CDR2: MGHRA and YSYEKL. The CDR3 region is CASSQGTREGLPQHF. The CDR3 DNA reads as TGCGCCAGCAGCCAAGGGACACGGGAGGGGTTGCCCCAGCATTTT.

The J gene is TRBJ2-3, the V gene TRBV28; perhaps TRBD1 as D (6 bases). The CDR3 runs 15 residues. The V end lost 4 bases, the J end lost 2 bases, and 13 bases lay between the germline ends. Germline V lookup: CDR1 MDHEN, CDR2 SYDVKM. The CDR3 is CASSSRQELTDTQYF. The CDR3 DNA is TGTGCCAGCAGTTCCCGACAGGAGCTCACAGATACGCAGTATTTT.

V and J are TRBV19 and TRBJ1-1; TRBD1 is a possible D gene (5 bases). Trimming removed 1 base from V and 3 bases from J, with 6 bases in between. The CDR3 spans 13 residues. CDR1 LNHDA and CDR2 SQIVND come from the germline V gene (reference sequence). CDR3 sequence reads: CASSIVRDTEAFF. The CDR3 bases are TGTGCCAGTAGTATAGTCAGGGACACTGAAGCTTTCTTT.

Details on this clone: The sample has other DNA sequences that encode this CDR3 too. This chain uses TRBV2 with TRBJ1-5; D is undetermined. There are 12 residues in the CDR3. Trimming took off 7 bases at V and 3 bases at J, with 7 bases between the two ends. Germline values: CDR1 SNHLY, CDR2 FYNNEI. The chain's CDR3 is CASTLLNQPQHF. The CDR3 DNA reads as TGTGCCAGCACTTTACTCAATCAGCCCCAGCATTTT. The variable domain in full, completed from reference TRBV2 and TRBJ1-5, reads EPEVTQTPSHQVTQMGQEVILRCVPISNHLYFYWYRQILGQKVEFLVSFYNNEISEKSEIFDDQFSVERPDGSNFTLKIRSTKLEDSAMYFCASTLLNQPQHFGDGTRLSIL.

The sample holds one count of this clone. V gene TRBV6-2 or TRBV6-3 combines with J gene TRBJ2-2; the match to TRBD1 covers 9 bases. The CDR3 runs to 16 residues. Unmatched junction bases numbered 5, after V lost 6 bases and J lost 0 bases. Germline V gives CDR1 MNHEY, CDR2 SVGEGT. CDR3 in amino acids: CASSRDRVANTGELFF. The CDR3 nucleotides are TGTGCCAGCAGCCGGGACAGGGTCGCGAACACCGGGGAGCTGTTTTTT.

The V gene is TRBV5-1, the J gene TRBJ2-6; D unclear. Germline CDR1 reads SGHRS; CDR2 reads YFSETQ. With 0 bases removed from V and 0 bases from J, the gap between germline ends came to 7 bases. The length of the CDR3 is 16 residues. The CDR3 here is CASSLVFLSGANVLTF. CDR3 DNA sequence: TGCGCCAGCAGCTTGGTGTTCCTCTCTGGGGCCAACGTCCTGACTTTC.

J is TRBJ1-2 and V is TRBV9; D call uncertain. The CDR3 runs 12 residues. Per the germline V gene, CDR1 is SGDLS and CDR2 is YYNGEE. The ends were cut back, 3 bases at V and 0 bases at J, with 3 bases in the middle. This CDR3 is CASSAANYGYTF. The CDR3 bases are TGTGCCAGCAGCGCGGCTAACTATGGCTACACCTTC.

This sequence joins TRBV6-1 and TRBJ2-2; D call uncertain. Germline V gene data show CDR1 as MNHNS and CDR2 as SASEGT. CDR3 size: 14 residues. The V and J ends lost 1 base and 7 bases respectively, with 10 bases between them. The CDR3 DNA sequence: TGTGCCAGCAGTGAAGGGCTTTGGTTCGGGGAGCTGTTTTTT. This sequence encodes CASSEGLWFGELFF.

This chain uses TRBV19 with TRBJ1-1; the D is unclear. The CDR3 is 13 residues long. Between the trimmed V and J ends, which lost 7 bases and 5 bases, there was a span of 14 bases. The V gene's germline CDR1 is LNHDA and CDR2 SQIVND (reference sequence). In nucleotides, the CDR3 is TGTGCCAGTATAAAAATAGGAGGGACTGAAGCTTTCTTT. It is translated as CASIKIGGTEAFF.

This sequence joins TRBV7-9 and TRBJ2-7; D is undetermined. Between the trimmed V and J ends, which lost 3 bases and 1 base, there was a span of 13 bases. Germline lookup yields CDR1 SEHNR and CDR2 FQNEAQ (reference sequence). CDR3 size: 15 residues. The CDR3 reads CASSFEEEGSYEQYF. DNA for the CDR3: TGTGCCAGCAGCTTTGAGGAAGAAGGTTCCTACGAGCAGTACTTC.

Note on this clone: A junction boundary mismatches the germline segment, possibly from a read error. The chain employs TRBV3-1 (or the pseudogene TRBV3-2) and TRBJ2-7, with D possibly being TRBD1 (6 bases). Germline V gene data show CDR1 as LGHDT and CDR2 as YNNKEL (reference sequence). The CDR3 runs 13 residues. The CDR3 here is CASEGRGSNEQYF. DNA for the CDR3: TGTGCCAGCGAGGGCAGGGGCTCCAACGAGCAGTACTTC.

The chain employs TRBV5-1 and TRBJ2-5; TRBD1 matches at 8 bases. V lost 4 bases to trimming and J lost 2 bases; unmatched junction nucleotides: 4. This CDR3 is built from 14 residues. CDR1 and CDR2 from the germline V gene are SGHRS and YFSETQ. The CDR3 DNA follows: TGCGCCAGCAGCAGGGGGACAGGTCAAGAGACCCAGTACTTC. Amino acids: CASSRGTGQETQYF.

The chain couples TRBV27 to TRBJ2-1; a possible D gene is TRBD1 (6 bases). Per the germline V gene, CDR1 is MNHEY and CDR2 is SMNVEV (reference sequence). Trimming shortened V by 1 base and J by 7 bases, and 11 bases separated the two germline ends. This CDR3 contains 14 residues. CDR3 in DNA: TGTGCCAGCAGTTTATTCAGGGGTGTGAATGAGCAGTTCTTC. As protein: CASSLFRGVNEQFF.

This rearrangement joins TRBV19 to TRBJ2-5, with D unclear. Per germline, CDR1 LNHDA and CDR2 SQIVND (reference sequence). This CDR3 has 13 residues. V lost 1 base and J 2 bases, leaving 5 bases between the germline ends. CDR3 sequence reads: CASSIVVQETQYF. The DNA of the CDR3 is TGTGCCAGTAGTATAGTCGTACAAGAGACCCAGTACTTC.

V and J are TRBV9 and TRBJ1-1; no clear D gene. CDR1 and CDR2 (germline): SGDLS, YYNGEE. The CDR3 covers 12 residues. Trimming removed 9 bases at V and 1 base at J, with 10 bases between. The CDR3 sequence is CATTGRNTEAFF. CDR3 sequence (DNA): TGTGCCACCACGGGAAGGAACACTGAAGCTTTCTTT.

V usage is TRBV5-1 and J usage is TRBJ1-1; D is perhaps TRBD1 (5 bases). The CDR3 is 15 residues long. V was clipped by 3 bases and J by 0 bases, with 12 bases between them. In germline, CDR1 is SGHRS, CDR2 YFSETQ. DNA of the CDR3: TGCGCCAGCAGCTCGGGGGACTTCCTGAACACTGAAGCTTTCTTT. It is translated as CASSSGDFLNTEAFF.

The chain recombines TRBV10-3 with TRBJ2-2; tentative D call: TRBD2 (5 bases). Trimming left V 7 bases short and J 6 bases short, with 9 bases between. This CDR3 has 12 residues. Germline V gene sequence: CDR1 ENHRY, CDR2 SYGVKD. CDR3 region: CAIMERAGELFF. DNA for the CDR3: TGTGCCATCATGGAGAGGGCCGGGGAGCTGTTTTTT.

The chain links TRBV2 to TRBJ2-3; D remains ambiguous. Trimming pared 1 base from V and 8 bases from J, leaving 10 bases between. This CDR3 has 13 amino acids. Per germline, CDR1 SNHLY and CDR2 FYNNEI. CDR3 bases: TGTGCCAGCAGTGAAGGCGGAATCGGTACGCAGTATTTT. Residues: CASSEGGIGTQYF.

V and J are TRBV3-1 (or the pseudogene TRBV3-2) and TRBJ1-1, with TRBD1 matching 8 bases. V dropped 4 bases and J dropped 4; count of bases not matched to a gene: 14. The CDR3 spans 17 residues. The germline V gene has CDR1 LGHDT and CDR2 YNNKEL (reference sequence). As DNA, the CDR3 is TGTGCCAGCAGCCCCGACGGGACAGGTACGGTGCGCACTGAAGCTTTCTTT. Translating it yields CASSPDGTGTVRTEAFF.

Concerning this clone: This sample also contains other DNA sequences that code for the same CDR3. The chain combines TRBV28 with TRBJ2-7, with D possibly being TRBD1 (5 bases). The V gene's germline CDR1 is MDHEN and CDR2 SYDVKM. Trimming removed 2 bases from V and 4 bases from J, with 12 bases in between. This CDR3 is 14 amino acids long. Here the CDR3 reads CASSLGQGRYEQYF. CDR3 nucleotides: TGTGCCAGCAGTTTAGGTCAGGGTAGATACGAGCAGTACTTC.

The J gene is TRBJ1-5, the V gene TRBV10-3; TRBD1 might be the D (5 bases). The germline V gene encodes CDR1 ENHRY and CDR2 SYGVKD. The V and J ends lost 6 bases and 4 bases respectively, with 10 bases between them. The length of the CDR3 is 13 residues. The CDR3 sequence is CAISQGANQPQHF. CDR3 bases: TGTGCCATCAGCCAAGGGGCAAATCAGCCCCAGCATTTT.

The chain employs TRBV30 and TRBJ2-6; TRBD1 agrees at 7 bases. J gave up 1 base and V 2 bases, and 2 bases lay outside the gene matches. The CDR3 extends over 15 amino acids. Germline V lookup: CDR1 GTSNPN, CDR2 SVGIG (reference sequence). CDR3 region: CAWSPTGSGANVLTF. In DNA form, the CDR3 reads TGTGCCTGGAGTCCGACAGGGTCTGGGGCCAACGTCCTGACTTTC.

This clone was seen only a few times. The chain has TRBV15 and TRBJ2-1; 8 bases match TRBD2. The V and J ends lost 1 base and 2 bases, in that order; junction bases with no gene match: 1. The CDR3 contains 15 residues. From germline, CDR1 is LNHNV and CDR2 YYDKDF (reference sequence). The CDR3 sequence: CATSRVAGTYNEQFF. The CDR3, as DNA: TGTGCCACCAGCAGAGTAGCGGGAACCTACAATGAGCAGTTCTTC.